This T cell receptor (beta chain) was found in a study of blood T cells in healthy people across ages. It was with a sample-barcoded 5' primer and a J-beta primer mix that a second PCR of about 7 to 12 cycles was run. From the 5' RACE reads, TCRdb called clonotypes with MiXCR, one entry per CDR3 protein. The sample consists of roughly 800,000 distinct CDR3 sequences, roughly 64% of them appearing once. Germline V CDR1 and CDR2: SEHNR, FQNEAQ (reference sequence). This CDR3 has 15 residues. V was shortened by 5 bases and J by 1 base, with 14 bases between the two germline ends. The chain employs TRBV7-9 and TRBJ1-1; no definite D call. This clonotype was obtained from a man aged 25-45 years in good health. Sequencing was performed on blood. The CDR3, as DNA: TGTGCCAGCAGCAGACTCTTGGGCACGAACACTGAAGCTTTCTTT. Protein sequence: CASSRLLGTNTEAFF.